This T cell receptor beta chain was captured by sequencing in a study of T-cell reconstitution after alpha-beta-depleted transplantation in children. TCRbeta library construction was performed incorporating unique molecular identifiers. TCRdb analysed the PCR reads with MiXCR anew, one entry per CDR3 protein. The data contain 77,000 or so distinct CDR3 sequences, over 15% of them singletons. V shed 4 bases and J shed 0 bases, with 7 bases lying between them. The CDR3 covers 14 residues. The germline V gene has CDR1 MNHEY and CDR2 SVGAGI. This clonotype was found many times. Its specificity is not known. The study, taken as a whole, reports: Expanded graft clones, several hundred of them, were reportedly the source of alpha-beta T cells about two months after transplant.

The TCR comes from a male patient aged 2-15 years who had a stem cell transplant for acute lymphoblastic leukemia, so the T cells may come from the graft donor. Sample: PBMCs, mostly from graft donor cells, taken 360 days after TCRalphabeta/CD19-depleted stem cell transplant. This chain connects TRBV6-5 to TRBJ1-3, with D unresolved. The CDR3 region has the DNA TGTGCCAGCAGTTCGGCCGGCTCTGGAAACACCATATATTTT. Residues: CASSSAGSGNTIYF.